This T cell receptor beta chain was retrieved from a study of blood T cell repertoires in COVID-19. Study-level background: Collection of acute and convalescent COVID-19 samples took place in the United States, Italy and Spain. T cells, B-cell-depleted T cells, or PBMCs supplied cDNA or gDNA.

Trimming cost V 4 bases and J 2 bases, with 10 bases left between them. CDR1 SGHDT and CDR2 YYEEEE come from the germline V gene. The length of the CDR3 is 14 residues. In the study's own analysis: Researchers report that nucleated cell counts were estimated from reference gene primer amplification. Only in-frame clones appear in the TCRdb table, and some are missing; sequencing was by immunoSEQ multiplex PCR. The V and J calls and clone size were taken over from that table, and D and trimming were inferred from the DNA. The sample has fewer than 200,000 clones; about 88% are singletons. This chain uses TRBV5-6 with TRBJ1-5, with unresolved D. Sequencing was done on a sample of peripheral blood. The TCR comes from a man aged 35 to 55 with active or convalescent COVID-19. CDR3 protein: CASSRDSGNQPQHF. The CDR3, as DNA: TGTGCCAGCAGCCGAGATAGTGGCAATCAGCCCCAGCATTTT. Full variable domain (remainder filled in from reference TRBV5-6 and TRBJ1-5): DAGVTQSPTHLIKTRGQQVTLRCSPKSGHDTVSWYQQALGQGPQFIFQYYEEEERQRGNFPDRFSGHQFPNYSSELNVNALLLGDSALYLCASSRDSGNQPQHFGDGTRLSIL.